This TCR beta chain was identified in a study of cytomegalovirus exposure and HLA in healthy donors. Whole-study results and caveats: Among donors in an Asian-associated ancestry cluster, a later analysis reportedly found fewer N-insertions than the roughly 610-donor mean.

The PCR ran on 60 Vbeta and 13 Jbeta primers. The method was immunoSEQ multiplex PCR; TCRdb's version includes in-frame clones alone and lacks a portion of them. Its table lists 100,000 to 150,000 clones. V trimming: 0 bases; J trimming: 5 bases; junction bases outside the gene matches: 13. The CDR3 spans 20 residues. CDR1 is SGDLS and CDR2 is YYNGEE in the germline V gene. Comments on this clone: Its target is unknown.

The sequenced sample was PBMCs. The sequence derives from a woman in her 40s in good health and CMV-seronegative. The chain has TRBV9 and TRBJ2-1; TRBD2 matches 14 bases. The DNA of the CDR3 is TGTGCCAGCAGCGTAGGTGGGGGGACTAGCGGGGGCCCCCTGCACAATGAGCAGTTCTTC. Its protein is CASSVGGGTSGGPLHNEQFF.